This T cell receptor beta chain was retrieved from a study of OX40 agonist ivuxolimab in advanced cancers. Study-wide background: Dose-escalation patients suffered from hepatocellular carcinoma, melanoma, renal cell or head and neck cancer.

The J segment lost 5 bases and the V segment lost 0 bases, leaving 8 bases of the junction unmatched. CDR3 length: 17 amino acids. Germline V lookup: CDR1 SGDLS, CDR2 YYNGEE. Sequencing used immunoSEQ multiplex PCR; TCRdb keeps in-frame clones, though not all of them. The repertoire includes 98,000 or so clones, around 94% of them detected once, and about 0.19% sits in the top ten. Study-wide points: Antigens targeted by the expanded peripheral T cells were not determined.

A note on this clone: The antigen is undetermined.

The clonotype comes from an adult with an advanced solid tumor such as melanoma, head and neck, liver or kidney cancer. J is TRBJ2-3 and V is TRBV9; 11 bases agree with TRBD2. The sequences come from CD4+ or CD8+ T cells sorted from blood, collected in a trial of the OX40 agonist ivuxolimab. CDR3 residues: CASSVGGLAGGQDTQYF. The CDR3 DNA reads TGTGCCAGCAGCGTAGGCGGGCTAGCGGGGGGCCAAGATACGCAGTATTTT.